These 17 T cell receptor beta chains came from one sample sequenced in a study of cytomegalovirus exposure and HLA in healthy donors. Use of 60 Vbeta and 13 Jbeta primers characterized the PCR. Here immunoSEQ multiplex PCR was the method, and the copy in TCRdb shows in-frame clones only, minus some. The profile covers about 160,000 clones, with roughly 71% appearing a single time and 3% taken by the ten largest. What was sequenced was PBMCs. These receptors all stem from a woman in her fifties or sixties in good health and CMV-seropositive.

The J gene is TRBJ1-5, the V gene TRBV29-1, with TRBD1 matching 8 bases. The germline gives CDR1 SQVTM, CDR2 ANQGSEA. V lost 7 bases and J lost 3; bases outside the gene matches: 8. This CDR3 has 14 amino acids. CDR3 loop: CSDRDRRLNQPQHF. In DNA form, the CDR3 reads TGCAGCGACCGGGACAGGAGACTCAATCAGCCCCAGCATTTT. The full variable domain, in which reference TRBV29-1 and TRBJ1-5 provide the parts outside the CDR3, is SAVISQKPSRDICQRGTSLTIQCQVDSQVTMMFWYRQQPGQSLTLIATANQGSEATYESGFVIDKFPISRPNLTFSTLTVSNMSPEDSSIYLCSDRDRRLNQPQHFGDGTRLSIL.

This clone was counted once. The rearrangement uses TRBV7-3 and TRBJ2-2; possible D gene TRBD1, 5 bases. The CDR3 covers 15 residues. CDR1 and CDR2 (germline): SGHTA, FQGTGA. V shed 4 bases and J shed 2 bases, with 11 bases lying between them. DNA of the CDR3: TGTGCCAGCAGCTACCTTGGACAAAACACCGGGGAGCTGTTTTTT. Translation: CASSYLGQNTGELFF.

The rearrangement links TRBV11-2 to TRBJ1-2; D call uncertain. V dropped 6 bases and J dropped 4 bases, with 18 bases sitting between them. CDR1 SGHAT and CDR2 FQNNGV come from the germline V gene. The CDR3 contains 15 residues. Here the CDR3 DNA reads TGTGCCAGCAGGGTATCAACGGACGGACTCTATGGCTACACCTTC. Translating it yields CASRVSTDGLYGYTF.

V gene TRBV19 combines with J gene TRBJ2-3, with TRBD1 matching over 9 bases. CDR1 LNHDA and CDR2 SQIVND come from the germline V gene (reference sequence). The junction had 4 bases not matched to a gene; V was cut back by 5 bases and J by 4 bases. The CDR3 has 14 amino acids. CDR3 bases: TGTGCCAGTAGTCCGCGACAGGGGGCAGATACGCAGTATTTT. This codes for CASSPRQGADTQYF.

The V and J genes are TRBV7-3 and TRBJ1-6, with TRBD1 matching over 9 bases. The germline CDR1 and CDR2 sequences are SGHTA and FQGTGA. V dropped 2 bases and J dropped 6; count of bases not matched to a gene: 2. The CDR3 runs 15 residues. CDR3 amino acids: CASSLGTGLNSPLHF. The CDR3 coding sequence is TGTGCCAGCAGCTTAGGGACAGGGCTTAATTCACCCCTCCACTTT. Supplemented by reference TRBV7-3 and TRBJ1-6, the full variable domain reads GAGVSQTPSNKVTEKGKYVELRCDPISGHTALYWYRQSLGQGPEFLIYFQGTGAADDSGLPNDRFFAVRPEGSVSTLKIQRTERGDSAVYLCASSLGTGLNSPLHFGNGTRLTVT.

This chain links TRBV5-6 with TRBJ1-5; 9 bases map to TRBD1. The CDR3 sequence is 14 residues long. Germline V lookup: CDR1 SGHDT, CDR2 YYEEEE. Losses at the gene ends were 5 bases for V and 4 bases for J; bases not matched to a gene: 4. CDR3 sequence (DNA): TGTGCCAGCAGGCGACAGGGGGTTAATCAGCCCCAGCATTTT. Its translation: CASRRQGVNQPQHF.

V and J are TRBV5-1 and TRBJ2-7, with TRBD1 matching over 7 bases. Germline-derived CDR1 and CDR2 are SGHRS and YFSETQ. This CDR3 spans 15 amino acids. The ends lost 2 bases at V and 5 bases at J; junction bases unmatched: 10. The CDR3 region has the DNA TGCGCCAGCAGCTTAAGGACAGGCCAAGAGGACGAGCAGTACTTC. Amino acids: CASSLRTGQEDEQYF.

This chain joins TRBV9 and TRBJ2-2, with D uncertain. CDR1 and CDR2 from the germline V gene are SGDLS and YYNGEE. V lost 0 bases to trimming and J lost 6 bases, with 6 bases between them. The CDR3 extends over 13 amino acids. This CDR3 reads CASSVDGPGELFF. In DNA, the CDR3 is TGTGCCAGCAGCGTAGACGGTCCCGGGGAGCTGTTTTTT.

This chain uses TRBV9 with TRBJ1-5, with D hard to call. V was trimmed by 0 bases and J by 0 bases, leaving 7 bases between them. The CDR3 contains 15 residues. Germline CDR1 SGDLS, CDR2 YYNGEE. The chain's CDR3 is CASSVVRDSNQPQHF. CDR3 DNA sequence: TGTGCCAGCAGCGTAGTACGGGATAGCAATCAGCCCCAGCATTTT.

This clone was observed a few times. The genes are TRBV29-1 and TRBJ1-2, with 8 positions matching TRBD1. The CDR3 sequence is 15 residues long. Germline V lookup: CDR1 SQVTM, CDR2 ANQGSEA. The V and J ends lost 2 bases and 2 bases, in that order; junction bases with no gene match: 7. The DNA of the CDR3 is TGCAGCGTTGAACCAGGACAGGGAGCGAACTATGGCTACACCTTC. Translating gives CSVEPGQGANYGYTF.

The CDR3 spells CARSFREERNTGELFF. CDR3 bases: TGTGCCAGAAGCTTCAGGGAGGAGAGAAACACCGGGGAGCTGTTTTTT. The chain recombines TRBV5-3 with TRBJ2-2, with a weak D call TRBD2 (6 bases). TRBV5-3 falls under the ORF class, with uncertain function. V was pared by 2 bases and J by 2 bases, with 13 bases between. The CDR3 sequence is 16 residues long.

The chain recombines TRBV18 with TRBJ1-1; possible D gene TRBD1, 5 bases. This CDR3 has 17 amino acids. V lost 2 bases and J lost 2, with 18 bases in between. Germline V gene data show CDR1 as KGHSH and CDR2 as LQKENI. CDR3 DNA sequence: TGTGCCAGCTCACCAAAGCCTGTGACACAGGCAAACACTGAAGCTTTCTTT. The encoded protein is CASSPKPVTQANTEAFF.

In DNA form, the CDR3 reads TGTGCCAGCAGCTCGGGAGGTGGTCAGGGTAACTATGGCTACACCTTC. Translation gives CASSSGGGQGNYGYTF. This chain links TRBV5-4 with TRBJ1-2, with D tentatively TRBD1 (5 bases). This CDR3 has 16 residues. Trimming stripped 3 bases from V and 1 base from J, with 16 bases between. Germline CDR1 SGHNT, CDR2 YYREEE (reference sequence).

On this clone: Its ends do not fully match the called genes, so a read error is possible. The gene calls are TRBV6-5 and TRBJ1-6; TRBD1 agrees at 9 bases. Germline loops: CDR1 MNHEY, CDR2 SVGAGI. The CDR3 totals 13 residues. This CDR3 reads CASSTGTGPPFCF. CDR3 coding DNA: TGTGCCAGCAGCACCGGGACAGGGCCTCCATTCTGCTTT.

The sample holds one count of this clone. V usage is TRBV27 and J usage is TRBJ2-2; perhaps TRBD2 as D (5 bases). The CDR3 length is 14 residues. The V gene's germline CDR1 is MNHEY and CDR2 SMNVEV (reference sequence). Trimming cost V 9 bases and J 1 base, with 12 bases left between them. The CDR3 sequence: CASTHRGNTGELFF. In nucleotides, the CDR3 is TGTGCCAGTACACATCGGGGGAACACCGGGGAGCTGTTTTTT.

The V call is TRBV5-1, the J call TRBJ2-7; 9 nucleotides align to TRBD1. The length of the CDR3 is 16 residues. J was trimmed by 5 bases and V by 1 base; bases with no gene match: 10. Germline CDR1 reads SGHRS; CDR2 reads YFSETQ. CDR3 amino acids: CASSLLVQGQGDEQYF. CDR3 bases: TGCGCCAGCAGCTTGTTAGTTCAGGGACAGGGCGACGAGCAGTACTTC.

V is TRBV2 and J is TRBJ1-5; 7 bases map to TRBD1. There are 16 residues in the CDR3. Germline V gene data show CDR1 as SNHLY and CDR2 as FYNNEI. With V trimmed by 5 bases and J by 8 bases, 15 bases remained unmatched. The CDR3 here is CASSFSSTGRGKPQHF. DNA for the CDR3: TGTGCCAGCAGTTTTTCCTCGACAGGGCGAGGGAAGCCCCAGCATTTT.